Below, 4 T cell receptor beta chains from the same sample are listed, as sequenced in a study of metastatic and nonmetastatic thyroid tumors. TCRdb re-processed the PCR reads through MiXCR. The data show roughly 14,000 clones, roughly 3.5% seen once. Patients were all untreated before their thyroid surgery. Sequenced: tumor tissue. These receptors all come from a female donor with papillary thyroid cancer or a benign thyroid nodule (not recorded which). Some clones in this sample may be carry-over from other donors' samples.

This chain connects TRBV28 to TRBJ1-1; D is undetermined. Germline V gene sequence: CDR1 MDHEN, CDR2 SYDVKM. Deletions cut 3 bases from V and 3 bases from J, with 8 bases between. The CDR3 is 13 amino acids. The CDR3 loop is CASSFEQDTEAFF. CDR3 coding DNA: TGTGCCAGCAGTTTTGAGCAGGACACTGAAGCTTTCTTT.

V usage is TRBV6-1 and J usage is TRBJ2-3; TRBD1 or TRBD2 may be the D gene (5 bases each). With 8 bases removed from V and 2 bases from J, the gap between germline ends came to 14 bases. Germline V gene data show CDR1 as MNHNS and CDR2 as SASEGT. This CDR3 is 14 amino acids long. The CDR3, as DNA: TGTGCCAGCTCGGATACGGGGACCACAGATACGCAGTATTTT. Encoded protein: CASSDTGTTDTQYF.

This clone was counted a few times. The chain joins TRBV28 to TRBJ2-7; weak D call: TRBD1 (6 bases). Between the trimmed V and J ends, which lost 5 bases and 2 bases, there was a span of 10 bases. This CDR3 contains 13 residues. Germline V lookup: CDR1 MDHEN, CDR2 SYDVKM. The chain's CDR3 is CASSGGQPYEQYF. CDR3 in DNA: TGTGCCAGCAGTGGAGGACAGCCCTACGAGCAGTACTTC.

The rearrangement links TRBV6-2 or TRBV6-3 to TRBJ1-1; 7 bases fit TRBD1. Germline loops: CDR1 MNHEY, CDR2 SVGEGT. Trimming cost V 5 bases and J 6 bases; bases outside gene matches: 6. This CDR3 contains 13 residues. CDR3 sequence: CASSQDRSSEAFF. The CDR3 coding sequence is TGTGCCAGCAGTCAGGACAGGTCCTCTGAAGCTTTCTTT.